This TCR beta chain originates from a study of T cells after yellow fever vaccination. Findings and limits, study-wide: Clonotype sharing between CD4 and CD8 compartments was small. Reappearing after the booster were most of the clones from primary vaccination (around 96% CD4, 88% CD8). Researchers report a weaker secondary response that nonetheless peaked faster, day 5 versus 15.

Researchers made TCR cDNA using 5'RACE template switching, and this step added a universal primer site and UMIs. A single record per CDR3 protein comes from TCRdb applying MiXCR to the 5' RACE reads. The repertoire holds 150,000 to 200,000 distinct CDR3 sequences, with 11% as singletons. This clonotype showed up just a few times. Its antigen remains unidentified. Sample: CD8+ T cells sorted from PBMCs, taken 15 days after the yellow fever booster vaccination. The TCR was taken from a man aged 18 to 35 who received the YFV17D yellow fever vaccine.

CDR3 sequence: CASSLSGVHNEQFF. The CDR3 nucleotides are TGTGCCAGCAGTTTATCAGGGGTTCACAATGAGCAGTTCTTC. The rearrangement joins TRBV12-3 or TRBV12-4 to TRBJ2-1, with D possibly TRBD1 on 6 matching bases. The V and J ends lost 2 bases and 5 bases respectively, with 10 bases between them. The CDR3 totals 14 residues.